This TCR beta chain comes out of a study of shared clonotypes between healthy human individuals. Study overall: Three plates each covered CD4 naive and memory; CD8 naive two, CD8 memory one. Overall study findings and caveats: Several donors showed sharing of 4.5% to 6% of naive CD4 clonotypes.

Profiled with immunoSEQ multiplex PCR; TCRdb holds only in-frame clones, not every one. The data show about 1 million clones, with about 76% seen just once and 1.4% held by the top ten. Germline CDR1 and CDR2: MGHRA and YSYEKL. The CDR3 totals 16 residues. V gave up 4 bases and J gave up 8 bases, with 18 bases separating them. Details on this clone: Its antigen is as yet unknown.

Sequenced input: memory CD4+ T cells sorted from blood. Subset of the sample: CD45RA-negative fraction. The genes are TRBV4-1 and TRBJ1-6; tentatively, D is TRBD1 (5 bases). The origin of this receptor is a man aged 18 to 29 in good health. The CDR3 sequence is CASSRGTGGLDSPLHF. CDR3 bases: TGCGCCAGCAGCCGGGGGACGGGGGGTTTAGATTCACCCCTCCACTTT.